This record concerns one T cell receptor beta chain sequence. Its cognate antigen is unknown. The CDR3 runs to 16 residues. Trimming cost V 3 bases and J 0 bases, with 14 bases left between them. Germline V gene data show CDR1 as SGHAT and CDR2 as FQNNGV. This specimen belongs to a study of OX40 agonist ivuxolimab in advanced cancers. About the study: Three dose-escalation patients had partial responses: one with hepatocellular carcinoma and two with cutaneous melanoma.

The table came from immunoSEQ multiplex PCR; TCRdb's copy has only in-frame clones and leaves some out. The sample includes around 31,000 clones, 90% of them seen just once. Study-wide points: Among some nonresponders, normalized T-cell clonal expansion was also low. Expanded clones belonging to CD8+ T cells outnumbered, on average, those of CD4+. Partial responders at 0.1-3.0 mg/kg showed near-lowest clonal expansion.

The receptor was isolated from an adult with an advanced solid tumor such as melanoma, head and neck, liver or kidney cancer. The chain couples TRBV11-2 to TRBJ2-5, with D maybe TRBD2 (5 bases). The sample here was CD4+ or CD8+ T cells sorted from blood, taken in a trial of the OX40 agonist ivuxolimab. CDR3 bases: TGTGCCAGCAGCTTCGGAGGTCAGGTCTACCAAGAGACCCAGTACTTC. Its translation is CASSFGGQVYQETQYF. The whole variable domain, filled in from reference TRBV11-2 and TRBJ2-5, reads EAGVAQSPRYKIIEKRQSVAFWCNPISGHATLYWYQQILGQGPKLLIQFQNNGVVDDSQLPKDRFSAERLKGVDSTLKIQPAKLEDSAVYLCASSFGGQVYQETQYFGPGTRLLVL.